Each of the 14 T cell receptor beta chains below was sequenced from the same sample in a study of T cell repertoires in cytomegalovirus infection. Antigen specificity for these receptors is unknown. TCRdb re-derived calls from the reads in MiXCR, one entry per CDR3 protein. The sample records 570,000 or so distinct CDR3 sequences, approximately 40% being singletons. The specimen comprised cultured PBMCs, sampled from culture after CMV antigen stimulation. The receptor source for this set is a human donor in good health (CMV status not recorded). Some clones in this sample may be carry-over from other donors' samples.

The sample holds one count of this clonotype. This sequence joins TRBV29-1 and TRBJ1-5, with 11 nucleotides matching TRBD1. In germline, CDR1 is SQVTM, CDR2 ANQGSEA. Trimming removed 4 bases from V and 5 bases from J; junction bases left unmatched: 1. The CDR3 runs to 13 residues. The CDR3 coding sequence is TGCAGCGTTGGGACAGGGGGCGATCAGCCCCAGCATTTT. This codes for CSVGTGGDQPQHF.

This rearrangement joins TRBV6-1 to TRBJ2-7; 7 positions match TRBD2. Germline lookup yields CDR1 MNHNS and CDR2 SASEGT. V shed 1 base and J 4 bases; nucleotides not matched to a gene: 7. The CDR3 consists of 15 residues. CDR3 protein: CASSEGEGLLYEQYF. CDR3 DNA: TGTGCCAGCAGTGAAGGTGAGGGACTACTATACGAGCAGTACTTC.

CDR3 region: CSARNPQGVYEQFF. As DNA, the CDR3 is TGCAGTGCCAGAAACCCCCAGGGGGTCTATGAGCAGTTCTTC. The rearrangement joins TRBV20-1 to TRBJ2-1, with 7 bases aligning to TRBD1. J was trimmed by 8 bases and V by 6 bases; bases with no gene match: 13. The CDR3 has 14 amino acids. CDR1 and CDR2 (germline): DFQATT, SNEGSKA (reference sequence).

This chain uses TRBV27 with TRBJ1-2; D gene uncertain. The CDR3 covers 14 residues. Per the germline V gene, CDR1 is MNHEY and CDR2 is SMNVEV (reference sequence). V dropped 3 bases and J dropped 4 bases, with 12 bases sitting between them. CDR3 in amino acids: CASSFQGPIYGYTF. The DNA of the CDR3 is TGTGCCAGCAGTTTCCAAGGCCCAATCTATGGCTACACCTTC.

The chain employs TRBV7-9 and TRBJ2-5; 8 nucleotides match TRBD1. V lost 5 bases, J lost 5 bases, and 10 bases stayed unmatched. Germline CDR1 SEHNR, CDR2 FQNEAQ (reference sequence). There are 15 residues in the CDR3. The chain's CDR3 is CASSHETGAVETQYF. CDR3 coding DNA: TGTGCCAGCAGCCATGAGACAGGGGCGGTGGAGACCCAGTACTTC.

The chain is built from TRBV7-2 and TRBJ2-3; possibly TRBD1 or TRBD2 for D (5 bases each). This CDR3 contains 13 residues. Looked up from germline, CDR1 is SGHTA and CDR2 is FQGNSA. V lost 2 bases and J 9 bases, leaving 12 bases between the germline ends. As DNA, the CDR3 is TGTGCCAGCAGCTTAAGGGGCTCGGGGACGCAGTATTTT. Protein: CASSLRGSGTQYF. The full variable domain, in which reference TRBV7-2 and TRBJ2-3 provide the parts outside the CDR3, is GAGVSQSPSNKVTEKGKDVELRCDPISGHTALYWYRQSLGQGLEFLIYFQGNSAPDKSGLPSDRFSAERTGGSVSTLTIQRTQQEDSAVYLCASSLRGSGTQYFGPGTRLTVL.

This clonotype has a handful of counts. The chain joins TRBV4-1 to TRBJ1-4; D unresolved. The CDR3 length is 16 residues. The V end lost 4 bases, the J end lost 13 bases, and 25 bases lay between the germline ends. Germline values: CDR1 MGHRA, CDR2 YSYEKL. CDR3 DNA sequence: TGCGCCAGCAGCCTTAAGGATGGATACGCGGGAGGCGGACTGTTTTTT. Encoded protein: CASSLKDGYAGGGLFF.

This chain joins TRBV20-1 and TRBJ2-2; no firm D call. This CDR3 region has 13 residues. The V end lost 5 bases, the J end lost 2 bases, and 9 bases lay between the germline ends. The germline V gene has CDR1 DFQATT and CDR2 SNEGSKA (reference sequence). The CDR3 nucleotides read TGCAGTGCTCGGACCCATAACACCGGGGAGCTGTTTTTT. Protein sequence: CSARTHNTGELFF.

In nucleotides, the CDR3 is TGTGCCAGGACGGGGGCGCGGTCTTACGAGCAGTACTTC. This codes for CARTGARSYEQYF. The chain uses TRBV25-1 and TRBJ2-7; D may correspond to TRBD1 or TRBD2 (6 bases each). The CDR3 covers 13 residues. Germline values: CDR1 MGHDK, CDR2 SYGVNS. V was cut by 9 bases and J by 4 bases, with 16 bases left in between.

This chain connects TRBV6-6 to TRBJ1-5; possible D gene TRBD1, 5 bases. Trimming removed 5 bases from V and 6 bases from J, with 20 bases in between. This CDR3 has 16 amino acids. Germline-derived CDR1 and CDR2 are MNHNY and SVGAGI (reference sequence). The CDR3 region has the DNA TGTGCCAGCAGTCAAGGGGCTCGGGGGGGAGGTCAGCCCCAGCATTTT. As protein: CASSQGARGGGQPQHF.

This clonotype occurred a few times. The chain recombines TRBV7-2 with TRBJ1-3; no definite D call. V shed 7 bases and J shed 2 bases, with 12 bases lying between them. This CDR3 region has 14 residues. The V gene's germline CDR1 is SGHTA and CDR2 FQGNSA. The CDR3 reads CASTIDLTGNTIYF. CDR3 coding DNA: TGTGCCAGCACCATCGACCTGACTGGAAACACCATATATTTT.

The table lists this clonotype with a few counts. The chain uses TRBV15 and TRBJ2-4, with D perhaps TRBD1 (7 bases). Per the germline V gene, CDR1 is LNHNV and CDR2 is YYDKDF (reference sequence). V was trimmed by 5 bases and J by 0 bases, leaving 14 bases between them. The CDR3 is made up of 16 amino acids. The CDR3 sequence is CATSGGTALAKNIQYF. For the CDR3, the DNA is TGTGCCACCAGCGGGGGGACAGCTCTAGCCAAAAACATTCAGTACTTC.

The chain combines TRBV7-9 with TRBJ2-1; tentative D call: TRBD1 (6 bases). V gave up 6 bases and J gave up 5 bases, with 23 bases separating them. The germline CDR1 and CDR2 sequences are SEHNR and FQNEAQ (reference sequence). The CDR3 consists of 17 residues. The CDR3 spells CASRGTRGKLENNEQFF. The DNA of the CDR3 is TGTGCCAGCAGAGGGACAAGGGGAAAATTAGAGAACAATGAGCAGTTCTTC.

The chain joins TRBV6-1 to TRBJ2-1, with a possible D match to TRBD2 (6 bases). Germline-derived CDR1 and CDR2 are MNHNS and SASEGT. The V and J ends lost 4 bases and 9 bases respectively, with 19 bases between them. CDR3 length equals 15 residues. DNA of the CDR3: TGTGCCAGCAGTGGGCCGGGAGCCCCTCTGGCTGAGCAGTTCTTC. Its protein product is CASSGPGAPLAEQFF.